A single sample is the source of the 27 T cell receptor beta chains below, sequenced in a study of blood T cell repertoires in COVID-19. Clones were sequenced by immunoSEQ multiplex PCR, and TCRdb holds only the in-frame ones, with some missing. The sample shows 110,000 to 150,000 clones, around nine tenths of them seen only once. Source material: peripheral blood. The source is a woman aged 50 to 65 with acute or convalescent COVID-19.

V and J are TRBV5-6 and TRBJ1-4, with 8 bases that match TRBD1. With V trimmed by 1 base and J by 7 bases, 6 bases remained unmatched. Germline CDR1 SGHDT, CDR2 YYEEEE. CDR3 length: 15 amino acids. CDR3 protein: CASSLSRQGFEKLFF. DNA for the CDR3: TGTGCCAGCAGCTTGTCCAGACAGGGGTTTGAAAAACTGTTTTTT.

The count of this clone is one. The chain couples TRBV10-3 to TRBJ1-5; 7 bases fit TRBD1. There are 15 residues in the CDR3. Germline values: CDR1 ENHRY, CDR2 SYGVKD. The J segment lost 3 bases and the V segment lost 0 bases, leaving 2 bases of the junction unmatched. Here the CDR3 DNA reads TGTGCCATCAGTGAGTCCGACAGGGTCAATCAGCCCCAGCATTTT. This translates into CAISESDRVNQPQHF.

The J gene is TRBJ1-1, the V gene TRBV4-2, with D possibly matching TRBD1 (5 bases). The CDR3 has 13 amino acids. Germline values: CDR1 LGHNA, CDR2 YNFKEQ. Between the trimmed V and J ends, which lost 1 base and 6 bases, there was a span of 9 bases. The DNA of the CDR3 is TGTGCCAGCAGCCAAGGTCGGGGGGCTGAAGCTTTCTTT. It specifies CASSQGRGAEAFF.

V and J are TRBV7-8 and TRBJ2-3; 9 nucleotides match TRBD2. Per germline, CDR1 SGHVS and CDR2 FQNEAQ. V lost 1 base to trimming and J lost 1 base; unmatched junction nucleotides: 9. The length of the CDR3 is 18 residues. The CDR3 DNA reads TGTGCCAGCAGCTTAGTAGTCCTAGCGGGGACTGGCACAGATACGCAGTATTTT. Translation gives CASSLVVLAGTGTDTQYF.

The V gene is TRBV11-1, the J gene TRBJ1-1; the D is unclear. Germline V CDR1 and CDR2: SGHAT, FQDESV (reference sequence). Trimming cost V 5 bases and J 6 bases, with 13 bases left between them. The CDR3 consists of 13 residues. CDR3 nucleotides: TGTGCCAGCAGCCTGAGGTTCGTTTCTGAAGCTTTCTTT. Its translation is CASSLRFVSEAFF. Filled out from reference TRBV11-1 and TRBJ1-1, the complete variable domain reads EAEVAQSPRYKITEKSQAVAFWCDPISGHATLYWYRQILGQGPELLVQFQDESVVDDSQLPKDRFSAERLKGVDSTLKIQPAELGDSAMYLCASSLRFVSEAFFGQGTRLTVV.

The rearrangement links TRBV24-1 to TRBJ1-5, with D uncertain. CDR1 KGHDR and CDR2 SFDVKD come from the germline V gene. V was trimmed by 4 bases and J by 5 bases, leaving 11 bases between them. The CDR3 runs 14 residues. The CDR3 DNA is TGTGCCACCAGTGACCCCAGCGGGCATCAGCCCCAGCATTTT. Amino acid sequence: CATSDPSGHQPQHF.

The chain is built from TRBV7-2 and TRBJ2-3; no reliable D call. The germline CDR1 and CDR2 sequences are SGHTA and FQGNSA. The CDR3 is 14 amino acids. Trimming removed 5 bases at V and 0 bases at J, with 9 bases between. The CDR3 sequence is CASSVRGSTDTQYF. The CDR3 DNA is TGTGCCAGCAGCGTCAGAGGCAGCACAGATACGCAGTATTTT.

The chain has TRBV3-1 (or the pseudogene TRBV3-2) and TRBJ2-1; 7 bases match TRBD2. The CDR3 loop spans 14 amino acids. Germline CDR1 LGHDT, CDR2 YNNKEL (reference sequence). The junction had 9 bases not matched to a gene; V was cut back by 4 bases and J by 9 bases. The CDR3: CASSLPGGSGEQFF. CDR3 DNA: TGTGCCAGCAGCCTCCCCGGCGGGAGCGGTGAGCAGTTCTTC.

The chain recombines TRBV4-1 with TRBJ1-1; 7 bases are a match to TRBD1. Germline V gene data show CDR1 as MGHRA and CDR2 as YSYEKL. Losses at the gene ends were 4 bases for V and 3 bases for J; bases not matched to a gene: 11. This CDR3 has 16 residues. CDR3 sequence: CASSLTGASSYTEAFF. CDR3 sequence (DNA): TGCGCCAGCAGCCTCACAGGGGCTTCCTCTTACACTGAAGCTTTCTTT.

The count of this clone is one. The chain joins TRBV5-8 to TRBJ1-2; D is unclear. The CDR3 covers 13 residues. CDR1 is SGHTS and CDR2 is YDEGEE in the germline V gene. V lost 1 base to trimming and J lost 8 bases, with 12 bases between them. CDR3 in DNA: TGTGCCAGCAGCTTGTTTGCTTTAGTGGGCTACACCTTC. It codes for CASSLFALVGYTF.

The V gene is TRBV7-9, the J gene TRBJ1-2; 7 positions agree with TRBD1. Germline V CDR1 and CDR2: SEHNR, FQNEAQ (reference sequence). V was clipped by 1 base and J by 8 bases; unmatched bases: 7. This CDR3 spans 14 amino acids. The CDR3 loop reads CASSLVEGARGYTF. For the CDR3, the DNA is TGTGCCAGCAGCTTAGTGGAGGGGGCCCGCGGCTACACCTTC.

The genes are TRBV5-1 and TRBJ2-1; 9 nucleotides align to TRBD2. This CDR3 comprises 15 residues. Germline V gene lookup returns CDR1 SGHRS and CDR2 YFSETQ. The ends lost 4 bases at V and 4 bases at J; junction bases unmatched: 6. The CDR3 region has the DNA TGCGCCAGCAGCATAGCGGGAGAGGTATACAATGAGCAGTTCTTC. Encoded protein: CASSIAGEVYNEQFF.

This clone was detected once. The V and J genes are TRBV2 and TRBJ1-1, with D uncertain. This CDR3 has 13 residues. Germline V lookup: CDR1 SNHLY, CDR2 FYNNEI. Trimming removed 6 bases at V and 0 bases at J, with 8 bases between. CDR3 DNA sequence: TGTGCCAGCAGGGAAATTATGAACACTGAAGCTTTCTTT. This translates into CASREIMNTEAFF. Drawing the rest from reference TRBV2 and TRBJ1-1, the complete variable domain is EPEVTQTPSHQVTQMGQEVILRCVPISNHLYFYWYRQILGQKVEFLVSFYNNEISEKSEIFDDQFSVERPDGSNFTLKIRSTKLEDSAMYFCASREIMNTEAFFGQGTRLTVV.

The chain recombines TRBV11-2 with TRBJ1-5; D is unresolved. V lost 1 base to trimming and J lost 7 bases, with 8 bases between them. The CDR3 covers 13 residues. The germline V gene has CDR1 SGHAT and CDR2 FQNNGV. CDR3 region: CASSLARGQPQHF. CDR3 in DNA: TGTGCCAGCAGCTTAGCCCGAGGACAGCCCCAGCATTTT.

This chain joins TRBV13 and TRBJ1-2; 9 bases align to TRBD1. Germline lookup yields CDR1 PRHDT and CDR2 FYEKMQ (reference sequence). With 3 bases clipped from V and 4 bases from J, the junction kept 9 bases outside the gene matches. CDR3 length: 16 amino acids. The CDR3 nucleotides read TGTGCCAGCAGCTTGAAAATGGGACAGGGCCTCTATGGCTACACCTTC. This gives the protein CASSLKMGQGLYGYTF. The full variable domain, with the rest looked up from reference TRBV13 and TRBJ1-2, is AAGVIQSPRHLIKEKRETATLKCYPIPRHDTVYWYQQGPGQDPQFLISFYEKMQSDKGSIPDRFSAQQFSDYHSELNMSSLELGDSALYFCASSLKMGQGLYGYTFGSGTRLTVV.

The chain combines TRBV2 with TRBJ1-1, with D uncertain. The CDR3 is made up of 12 amino acids. V was cut by 6 bases and J by 7 bases, with 12 bases left in between. Looked up from germline, CDR1 is SNHLY and CDR2 is FYNNEI. CDR3 residues: CASRVPTGEAFF. The CDR3 nucleotides read TGTGCCAGCAGGGTACCAACCGGTGAAGCTTTCTTT.

This clone appeared a single time. This chain links TRBV3-1 (or the pseudogene TRBV3-2) with TRBJ1-2; perhaps TRBD1 as D (6 bases). V was shortened by 1 base and J by 7 bases, with 13 bases between the two germline ends. The CDR3 loop spans 14 amino acids. Looked up from germline, CDR1 is LGHDT and CDR2 is YNNKEL (reference sequence). The CDR3 here is CASSQGTDGVGYTF. The CDR3 nucleotides read TGTGCCAGCAGCCAAGGGACAGATGGAGTTGGCTACACCTTC.

The chain recombines TRBV18 with TRBJ2-5; TRBD1 aligns across 8 bases. Per the germline V gene, CDR1 is KGHSH and CDR2 is LQKENI. The junction had 7 bases not matched to a gene; V was cut back by 2 bases and J by 2 bases. This CDR3 is 16 amino acids long. CDR3 in amino acids: CASSPLGTGFQETQYF. The CDR3 nucleotides are TGTGCCAGCTCACCATTAGGGACAGGTTTTCAAGAGACCCAGTACTTC.

The chain has TRBV27 and TRBJ2-3, with D tentatively TRBD2 (5 bases). The CDR3 covers 15 residues. CDR1 and CDR2 from the germline V gene are MNHEY and SMNVEV (reference sequence). The V gene lost 4 bases and the J gene lost 0 bases, with 11 bases spanning the gap. CDR3 in amino acids: CASSSRDPSTDTQYF. The DNA of the CDR3 is TGTGCCAGCAGTTCGAGGGATCCAAGCACAGATACGCAGTATTTT.

J is TRBJ2-6 and V is TRBV2; no definite D call. There are 14 residues in the CDR3. The germline V gene encodes CDR1 SNHLY and CDR2 FYNNEI. Trimming shortened V by 1 base and J by 5 bases, and 6 bases separated the two germline ends. CDR3 coding DNA: TGTGCCAGCAGTGAAGGTAACAGGGCCAACGTCCTGACTTTC. The encoded protein is CASSEGNRANVLTF.

This clone occurred once. J is TRBJ1-1 and V is TRBV5-1, with a weak D call TRBD1 (5 bases). Germline V gene sequence: CDR1 SGHRS, CDR2 YFSETQ. V lost 2 bases and J lost 4, with 27 bases in between. This CDR3 has 19 residues. In nucleotides, the CDR3 is TGCGCCAGCAGCTTACATCCCGGAGGGGCAGGCGGGGCGGCCACTGAAGCTTTCTTT. Protein: CASSLHPGGAGGAATEAFF.

The CDR3 DNA reads as TGTGCCAGCAGCCCCCCAAAGCCCTACGAGCAGTACTTC. It encodes CASSPPKPYEQYF. V and J are TRBV7-8 and TRBJ2-7; D unresolved. V was shortened by 5 bases and J by 2 bases, with 10 bases between the two germline ends. The germline gives CDR1 SGHVS, CDR2 FQNEAQ. This CDR3 spans 13 amino acids.

This clone was recorded a few times. The V gene is TRBV6-1, the J gene TRBJ1-1; D call uncertain. Germline V gives CDR1 MNHNS, CDR2 SASEGT. The ends were cut back, 2 bases at V and 10 bases at J, with 11 bases in the middle. This CDR3 contains 12 residues. The CDR3 DNA sequence: TGTGCCAGCAGTGAACGAGGCGTGGGAGCTTTCTTT. It translates to CASSERGVGAFF.

This clone has only a few counts. This chain joins TRBV27 and TRBJ1-4; possible D gene TRBD1, 6 bases. Trimming took 6 bases from V and 5 from J, leaving 13 bases between them. This CDR3 is 14 amino acids long. Germline V gives CDR1 MNHEY, CDR2 SMNVEV (reference sequence). The CDR3 spells CASSWTAGNEKLFF. CDR3 bases: TGTGCCAGCAGCTGGACAGCCGGGAATGAAAAACTGTTTTTT.

The chain recombines TRBV14 with TRBJ2-1, with 7 bases fitting TRBD2. There are 16 residues in the CDR3. With 6 bases clipped from V and 3 bases from J, the junction kept 11 bases outside the gene matches. Germline CDR1 is SGHDN and CDR2 is FVKESK. CDR3 bases: TGTGCCAGCAGACGGGCGGGAGCGGAGAACTACAATGAGCAGTTCTTC. As protein: CASRRAGAENYNEQFF.

This chain connects TRBV30 to TRBJ1-2, with D perhaps TRBD1 (5 bases). Per the germline V gene, CDR1 is GTSNPN and CDR2 is SVGIG (reference sequence). V was trimmed by 1 base and J by 5 bases, leaving 8 bases between them. The CDR3 consists of 12 residues. Written as DNA, the CDR3 is TGTGCCTGGAGTGGGGGGGGTTATGGCTACACCTTC. Translated: CAWSGGGYGYTF.

The chain is built from TRBV3-1 (or the pseudogene TRBV3-2) and TRBJ1-3; 7 positions agree with TRBD1. V shed 2 bases and J 8 bases; nucleotides not matched to a gene: 6. The CDR3 has 14 residues. Germline CDR1 LGHDT, CDR2 YNNKEL (reference sequence). CDR3 in amino acids: CASSQHRGGDTIYF. DNA of the CDR3: TGTGCCAGCAGCCAACACAGGGGAGGTGACACCATATATTTT.